This TCR beta chain was recorded in a study of blood T cell repertoires in COVID-19. Looking at the study overall: Sources were T cells, B-cell-depleted T cells, or PBMCs; the material itself was cDNA or gDNA.

Authors' data handling: Amplification with reference gene primers provided the estimates of nucleated cell counts. TCRdb's table, derived via immunoSEQ multiplex PCR, lists solely in-frame clones and lacks some. D and trimming were read from the DNA, whereas the V and J calls and clone size are those reported in that table. The data hold 230,000 or so clones, with 75% to 85% observed a single time. Between the trimmed V and J ends, which lost 6 bases and 11 bases, there was a span of 16 bases. The CDR3 is made up of 12 amino acids. In germline, CDR1 is MGHDK, CDR2 SYGVNS. The TCR originated in a man aged 40-55 years who had recovered from COVID-19. The chain carries TRBV25-1 and TRBJ1-1; D ambiguous. The sample was peripheral blood. The CDR3 here is CASSLGPFRAFF. The CDR3 nucleotides read TGTGCCAGCAGCCTTGGGCCATTTAGGGCTTTCTTT.